Given below is one T cell receptor (beta chain) in context. Its antigen remains unknown. This CDR3 contains 14 residues. Germline V lookup: CDR1 SQVTM, CDR2 ANQGSEA. Trimming removed 4 bases at V and 0 bases at J, with 9 bases between. This record belongs to a study of cytomegalovirus exposure and HLA in healthy donors. General observations from the study: Earlier analysis looked at TCR beta V segments, and most were productive about 90% or about 30% of the time. Later analysis reportedly placed an Asian-associated ancestry cluster below the roughly 700-donor mean in N-insertions. Certain sequence variants were highly shared and formed a cluster, and this cluster was likely a sequencing artifact.

PCR employed 60 Vbeta and 13 Jbeta primers. Study processing details: The count from a later analysis was tens of millions of unique TCR beta chains, around 10 million of them shared. Generated by immunoSEQ multiplex PCR, the TCRdb table keeps only in-frame clones and is missing some. V, J and clone size were drawn from that table, and D and trimming were deduced from the DNA. Of around 250,000 clones listed, about 86% were seen once; the top ten hold roughly 7.4%. The chain uses TRBV29-1 and TRBJ1-4; D remains unclear. The TCR was taken from a woman aged 60-75 years in good health and CMV-seropositive. Sequencing was carried out using PBMCs. The CDR3 sequence is CSVAPSATNEKLFF. CDR3 in DNA: TGCAGCGTTGCCCCCTCTGCAACTAATGAAAAACTGTTTTTT.